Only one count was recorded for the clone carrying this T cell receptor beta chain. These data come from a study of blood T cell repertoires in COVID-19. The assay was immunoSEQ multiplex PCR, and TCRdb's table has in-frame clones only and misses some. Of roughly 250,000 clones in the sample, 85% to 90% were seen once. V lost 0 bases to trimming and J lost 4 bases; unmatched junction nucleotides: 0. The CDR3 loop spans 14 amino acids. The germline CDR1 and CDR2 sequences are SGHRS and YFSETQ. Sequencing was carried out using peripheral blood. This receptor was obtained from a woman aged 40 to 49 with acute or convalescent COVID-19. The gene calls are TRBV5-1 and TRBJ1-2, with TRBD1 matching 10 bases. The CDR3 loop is CASSLGTGGYGYTF. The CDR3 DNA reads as TGCGCCAGCAGCTTGGGGACAGGGGGCTATGGCTACACCTTC.